This T cell receptor (beta chain) is from a study of cytomegalovirus exposure and HLA in healthy donors. Findings and limits, study-wide: As a later analysis showed, a missense DCLRE1C variant was linked to trimming of TCR beta V- and J-genes. Reported findings show TCR beta sequences accurately forecast HLA-A and HLA-B alleles in most subjects. In a later analysis, CMV-associated beta chains were mostly HLA-associated, it appeared.

In the PCR, 60 Vbeta and 13 Jbeta primers were used. Sequenced by immunoSEQ multiplex PCR; TCRdb stores in-frame clones only, minus some. The sample has some 90,000 clones; roughly 74% are singletons. Likely unrecorded immune exposures existed in these nominally healthy donors. This CDR3 comprises 12 residues. V was pared by 2 bases and J by 6 bases, with 8 bases between. From germline, CDR1 is MNHEY and CDR2 SVGAGI. On this clone: Its antigen is currently unknown.

Sequenced sample: PBMCs. The genes are TRBV6-5 and TRBJ2-7; the D gene is possibly TRBD2 (7 bases). This receptor was obtained from a female donor in good health and CMV-seropositive. CDR3 protein: CASSYRGGEQYF. Here the CDR3 DNA reads TGTGCCAGCAGTTACAGGGGGGGCGAGCAGTACTTC.